Below are 9 T cell receptor beta chains sequenced from a single sample in a study of blood T cell repertoires in COVID-19. Assay used: immunoSEQ multiplex PCR; TCRdb lists only in-frame clones, some missing. Seen here are 130,000 to 150,000 clones, around 84% observed once, and the top ten hold 35% to 40%. The sequencing input was peripheral blood. These receptors came from a human donor in a cohort sampled during active COVID-19.

The chain links TRBV3-1 (or the pseudogene TRBV3-2) to TRBJ2-6; D ambiguous. V gave up 6 bases and J gave up 4 bases, with 7 bases separating them. Germline V gene data show CDR1 as LGHDT and CDR2 as YNNKEL (reference sequence). The CDR3 is 13 amino acids. The CDR3 sequence is CASRTLGANVLTF. In DNA form, the CDR3 reads TGTGCCAGCAGGACATTGGGGGCCAACGTCCTGACTTTC.

The chain has TRBV7-9 and TRBJ1-2; tentatively, D is TRBD1 (6 bases). CDR1 and CDR2 from the germline V gene are SEHNR and FQNEAQ (reference sequence). Trimming took off 4 bases at V and 2 bases at J, with 8 bases between the two ends. This CDR3 comprises 13 residues. CDR3: CASSWTANYGYTF. The CDR3 coding sequence is TGTGCCAGCAGCTGGACAGCGAACTATGGCTACACCTTC.

This clone was counted a few times. This chain joins TRBV6-6 and TRBJ2-5; D is perhaps TRBD2 (7 bases). Germline CDR1 is MNHNY and CDR2 is SVGAGI (reference sequence). CDR3 length: 14 amino acids. V was cut by 4 bases and J by 5 bases, with 14 bases left in between. The CDR3: CASSFAGALETQYF. The CDR3 DNA reads TGTGCCAGCAGTTTTGCGGGGGCACTCGAGACCCAGTACTTC.

Only one count was recorded for this clone. This chain links TRBV19 with TRBJ1-2; D perhaps matches TRBD1 (6 bases). This CDR3 contains 13 residues. V was clipped by 6 bases and J by 8 bases, with 16 bases between them. Germline CDR1 reads LNHDA; CDR2 reads SQIVND (reference sequence). This CDR3 reads CASRGTGPAGYTF. The CDR3 DNA is TGTGCCAGTAGGGGCACAGGGCCCGCAGGCTACACCTTC. The full variable domain, in which reference TRBV19 and TRBJ1-2 provide the parts outside the CDR3, is DGGITQSPKYLFRKEGQNVTLSCEQNLNHDAMYWYRQDPGQGLRLIYYSQIVNDFQKGDIAEGYSVSREKKESFPLTVTSAQKNPTAFYLCASRGTGPAGYTFGSGTRLTVV.

The rearrangement links TRBV7-6 to TRBJ1-2; a weak D match, TRBD1 (6 bases). The CDR3 length is 11 residues. V lost 6 bases, J lost 14 bases, and 16 bases lay in between. Germline loops: CDR1 SGHVS, CDR2 FNYEAQ. In DNA, the CDR3 is TGTGCCAGCAGGCTTCAGGGGTCATGGACCTTC. Translating gives CASRLQGSWTF.

The chain couples TRBV6-2 or TRBV6-3 to TRBJ2-1; 8 bases are a match to TRBD2. Trimming at V came to 6 bases and at J to 4 bases, leaving 8 bases not matched to a gene. This CDR3 contains 15 residues. From germline, CDR1 is MNHEY and CDR2 SVGEGT. CDR3 DNA: TGTGCCAGCAGCTCCCGGGGGGGACTTTACAATGAGCAGTTCTTC. It encodes CASSSRGGLYNEQFF.

The rearrangement links TRBV15 to TRBJ2-5; D is possibly TRBD2 (6 bases). This CDR3 has 16 residues. V lost 2 bases and J lost 2, with 15 bases in between. Looked up from germline, CDR1 is LNHNV and CDR2 is YYDKDF (reference sequence). Written as DNA, the CDR3 is TGTGCCACCAGCAGATCAAACTTCGGGACTCAAGAGACCCAGTACTTC. The encoded protein is CATSRSNFGTQETQYF.

The genes are TRBV28 and TRBJ2-7; possibly TRBD2 for D (5 bases). The CDR3 has 13 residues. Per germline, CDR1 MDHEN and CDR2 SYDVKM. V was trimmed by 4 bases and J by 3 bases, leaving 10 bases between them. CDR3 residues: CASSWGGLYEQYF. The CDR3, as DNA: TGTGCCAGCAGTTGGGGTGGACTCTACGAGCAGTACTTC.

This clone was observed once. The V call is TRBV5-6, the J call TRBJ2-5, with 8 nucleotides matching TRBD2. The germline V gene encodes CDR1 SGHDT and CDR2 YYEEEE. V trimming: 0 bases; J trimming: 5 bases; junction bases outside the gene matches: 9. This CDR3 has 16 residues. The CDR3 loop reads CASSLGTGGALETQYF. In DNA form, the CDR3 reads TGTGCCAGCAGCTTGGGAACCGGGGGGGCCTTGGAGACCCAGTACTTC.